Shown below are 32 T cell receptor beta chains from a single sample sequenced in a study of blood T cell repertoires in COVID-19. Assay used: immunoSEQ multiplex PCR; TCRdb lists only in-frame clones, some missing. The table shows tens of thousands of clones, with 75% to 80% occurring only once. Sequenced sample: peripheral blood. Receptor source: a human donor in a cohort sampled during active COVID-19.

The CDR3 loop is CASSRTSGADTQYF. In DNA, the CDR3 is TGTGCCAGCAGCCGGACTAGCGGGGCAGATACGCAGTATTTT. The rearrangement joins TRBV13 to TRBJ2-3; 12 nucleotides line up with TRBD2. Germline-derived CDR1 and CDR2 are PRHDT and FYEKMQ (reference sequence). J was trimmed by 4 bases and V by 5 bases; bases with no gene match: 1. The CDR3 spans 14 residues.

The gene calls are TRBV18 and TRBJ1-3; D perhaps matches TRBD1 (5 bases). This CDR3 has 18 residues. Germline assignment: CDR1 KGHSH and CDR2 LQKENI. V lost 2 bases to trimming and J lost 2 bases, with 19 bases between them. Written as DNA, the CDR3 is TGTGCCAGCTCACCAGTTTCTGCAGGGTTCGTAGCTGGAAACACCATATATTTT. It yields the protein CASSPVSAGFVAGNTIYF.

The chain combines TRBV6-6 with TRBJ2-7, with 13 positions matching TRBD2. Germline CDR1 is MNHNY and CDR2 is SVGAGI (reference sequence). The CDR3 is 15 residues long. V shed 0 bases and J 5 bases; nucleotides not matched to a gene: 1. The CDR3 region has the DNA TGTGCCAGCAGTTACTCGGGACTAGCGGGAAACGAGCAGTACTTC. Its protein product is CASSYSGLAGNEQYF.

The chain joins TRBV6-5 to TRBJ2-7; a weak D match, TRBD1 (6 bases). The V end was cut by 0 bases, the J end by 3 bases, with 12 bases between. This CDR3 spans 15 amino acids. The V gene's germline CDR1 is MNHEY and CDR2 SVGAGI. The CDR3 sequence: CASSYSGGADYEQYF. In DNA, the CDR3 is TGTGCCAGCAGTTACTCAGGGGGTGCTGACTACGAGCAGTACTTC.

Here the CDR3 DNA reads TGTGCCAGCAGCTACGGGACTAGCGGGAGCCGGGGGCAGTTCTTC. Amino acid sequence: CASSYGTSGSRGQFF. V gene TRBV6-5 combines with J gene TRBJ2-1, with 14 bases aligning to TRBD2. Germline V gives CDR1 MNHEY, CDR2 SVGAGI. V lost 6 bases, J lost 12 bases, and 10 bases stayed unmatched. The CDR3 is made up of 15 amino acids.

The chain recombines TRBV4-2 with TRBJ1-1, with D uncertain. Trimming took 0 bases from V and 6 from J, leaving 14 bases between them. This CDR3 has 15 amino acids. Germline CDR1 is LGHNA and CDR2 is YNFKEQ. CDR3 in DNA: TGTGCCAGCAGCCAAGATATTAGTTACGGGGCTGAAGCTTTCTTT. Its translation: CASSQDISYGAEAFF.

This rearrangement joins TRBV5-1 to TRBJ2-7; maybe TRBD2 (7 bases). V shed 0 bases and J shed 5 bases, with 15 bases lying between them. The V gene's germline CDR1 is SGHRS and CDR2 YFSETQ. The CDR3 spans 15 residues. The CDR3 sequence is CASSLGGGLLHEQYF. In DNA, the CDR3 is TGCGCCAGCAGCTTGGGCGGGGGCCTCCTGCACGAGCAGTACTTC.

This clone has just one count. The chain uses TRBV13 and TRBJ2-5, with D maybe TRBD1 (5 bases). Germline-derived CDR1 and CDR2 are PRHDT and FYEKMQ (reference sequence). The V end was cut by 2 bases, the J end by 1 base, with 8 bases between. This CDR3 comprises 14 residues. The CDR3 reads CASSLLQAQETQYF. In DNA, the CDR3 is TGTGCCAGCAGCTTATTACAGGCCCAAGAGACCCAGTACTTC.

This clone appeared once. The chain recombines TRBV27 with TRBJ1-6, with 10 bases lining up with TRBD1. This CDR3 region has 16 residues. The germline V gene has CDR1 MNHEY and CDR2 SMNVEV (reference sequence). The J segment lost 2 bases and the V segment lost 5 bases, leaving 3 bases of the junction unmatched. The CDR3 nucleotides are TGTGCCAGCAGTCCGACAGGGGGCACCTATAATTCACCCCTCCACTTT. Residues: CASSPTGGTYNSPLHF.

The genes are TRBV18 and TRBJ1-3, with 7 nucleotides matching TRBD1. Germline V gene data show CDR1 as KGHSH and CDR2 as LQKENI. CDR3 length: 16 residues. J gave up 0 bases and V 3 bases, and 5 bases lay outside the gene matches. CDR3 nucleotides: TGTGCCAGCTCACCGGGACAGCCGAACTCTGGAAACACCATATATTTT. The encoded protein is CASSPGQPNSGNTIYF. Combining the CDR3 with reference TRBV18 and TRBJ1-3 gives the whole variable domain NAGVMQNPRHLVRRRGQEARLRCSPMKGHSHVYWYRQLPEEGLKFMVYLQKENIIDESGMPKERFSAEFPKEGPSILRIQQVVRGDSAAYFCASSPGQPNSGNTIYFGEGSWLTVV.

The chain employs TRBV28 and TRBJ2-1, with 9 bases identical to TRBD1. Trimming cost V 6 bases and J 5 bases; bases outside gene matches: 11. Germline CDR1 and CDR2: MDHEN and SYDVKM. The CDR3 sequence is 16 residues long. The DNA for the CDR3 is TGTGCCAGCAGACTGGGACAGGGAGACTTAGACAATGAGCAGTTCTTC. Translation gives CASRLGQGDLDNEQFF.

The genes are TRBV5-4 and TRBJ1-6; D is undetermined. V dropped 6 bases and J dropped 5 bases, with 15 bases sitting between them. CDR3 length: 15 residues. Germline CDR1 and CDR2: SGHNT and YYREEE (reference sequence). For the CDR3, the DNA is TGTGCCAGCAACCCCGACCCGGGGAATAATTCACCCCTCCACTTT. It codes for CASNPDPGNNSPLHF.

There are many counts of this clone. The chain is built from TRBV6-1 and TRBJ1-3; 7 bases agree with TRBD1. J lost 0 bases, V lost 4 bases, and 9 bases had no gene match. The CDR3 is 17 amino acids. Per the germline V gene, CDR1 is MNHNS and CDR2 is SASEGT. The CDR3 DNA is TGTGCCAGCAGTGCCGGACAGGTGGGGACCTCTGGAAACACCATATATTTT. Its protein product is CASSAGQVGTSGNTIYF.

V and J are TRBV2 and TRBJ2-1; D might be TRBD1 (6 bases). The length of the CDR3 is 11 residues. Looked up from germline, CDR1 is SNHLY and CDR2 is FYNNEI. Trimming stripped 6 bases from V and 12 bases from J, with 12 bases between. The CDR3 loop is CASRTGSRQFF. The CDR3 nucleotides read TGTGCCAGCAGAACAGGGTCACGGCAGTTCTTC.

V gene TRBV29-1 combines with J gene TRBJ2-1, with TRBD2 matching 10 bases. The junction had 9 bases not matched to a gene; V was cut back by 6 bases and J by 4 bases. Germline CDR1 reads SQVTM; CDR2 reads ANQGSEA. The CDR3 is 15 residues long. DNA of the CDR3: TGCAGCGTCCAAAGGGGTAGCGGGGGGTACAATGAGCAGTTCTTC. It is translated as CSVQRGSGGYNEQFF.

The genes are TRBV7-8 and TRBJ2-2; 8 bases fit TRBD2. Unmatched junction bases numbered 7, after V lost 0 bases and J lost 4 bases. This CDR3 comprises 17 residues. The germline CDR1 and CDR2 sequences are SGHVS and FQNEAQ. DNA for the CDR3: TGTGCCAGCAGCTTAGCTAGCGGGGCCTTACCCACCGGGGAGCTGTTTTTT. This sequence encodes CASSLASGALPTGELFF.

This clone was observed a handful of times. The V gene is TRBV19, the J gene TRBJ1-5, with a tentative D call TRBD1 (6 bases). Trimming cost V 8 bases and J 4 bases, with 15 bases left between them. The V gene's germline CDR1 is LNHDA and CDR2 SQIVND (reference sequence). The CDR3 length is 14 residues. The CDR3 loop is CASLGQGINQPQHF. As DNA, the CDR3 is TGTGCCAGTTTGGGCCAGGGGATAAATCAGCCCCAGCATTTT.

The chain has TRBV19 and TRBJ1-2; D remains ambiguous. Trimming cost V 7 bases and J 2 bases, with 17 bases left between them. Germline lookup yields CDR1 LNHDA and CDR2 SQIVND (reference sequence). CDR3 size: 15 residues. CDR3 region: CASTYDREANYGYTF. The CDR3 coding sequence is TGTGCCAGTACTTATGACCGAGAAGCGAACTATGGCTACACCTTC.

The chain joins TRBV6-5 to TRBJ1-3; 8 positions match TRBD1. The CDR3 runs 14 residues. The V and J ends lost 6 bases and 6 bases, in that order; junction bases with no gene match: 7. In germline, CDR1 is MNHEY, CDR2 SVGAGI. The CDR3 DNA sequence: TGTGCCAGCAGGCTAACGACAGGGGTAAACACCATATATTTT. Amino acids: CASRLTTGVNTIYF.

The chain uses TRBV5-6 and TRBJ2-1, with TRBD2 matching 8 bases. CDR3 length: 14 amino acids. V shed 6 bases, J shed 5 bases, and the junction held 7 bases outside the gene matches. Germline-derived CDR1 and CDR2 are SGHDT and YYEEEE. This CDR3 reads CASTTGRAHNEQFF. CDR3 coding DNA: TGTGCCAGCACGACCGGGAGGGCCCACAATGAGCAGTTCTTC. Filled out from reference TRBV5-6 and TRBJ2-1, the complete variable domain reads DAGVTQSPTHLIKTRGQQVTLRCSPKSGHDTVSWYQQALGQGPQFIFQYYEEEERQRGNFPDRFSGHQFPNYSSELNVNALLLGDSALYLCASTTGRAHNEQFFGPGTRLTVL.

The chain joins TRBV18 to TRBJ2-7, with 7 bases identical to TRBD1. This CDR3 has 13 residues. The V segment lost 6 bases and the J segment 7 bases; nucleotides outside the gene matches: 9. CDR1 KGHSH and CDR2 LQKENI come from the germline V gene. CDR3 in DNA: TGTGCCAGCTCCGATACGGTGACAGGGGAGCAGTACTTC. The encoded protein is CASSDTVTGEQYF.

The chain has TRBV28 and TRBJ2-7; the D gene is possibly TRBD2 (6 bases). Trimming pared 7 bases from V and 6 bases from J, leaving 22 bases between. The CDR3 is 15 amino acids. The germline V gene encodes CDR1 MDHEN and CDR2 SYDVKM. For the CDR3, the DNA is TGTGCCAGCACCAACGCAATAGCCGGGGGTGGCGAGCAGTACTTC. Amino acid sequence: CASTNAIAGGGEQYF.

V gene TRBV6-6 combines with J gene TRBJ2-1; the match to TRBD2 covers 11 bases. The V and J ends lost 5 bases and 7 bases, in that order; junction bases with no gene match: 13. Germline assignment: CDR1 MNHNY and CDR2 SVGAGI (reference sequence). This CDR3 contains 17 residues. The CDR3 protein is CASSLLAGGPSGNEQFF. CDR3 sequence (DNA): TGTGCCAGCAGTCTTTTAGCGGGAGGGCCCTCGGGTAATGAGCAGTTCTTC.

V gene TRBV18 combines with J gene TRBJ2-7, with a tentative D call TRBD1 (6 bases). Per the germline V gene, CDR1 is KGHSH and CDR2 is LQKENI. The CDR3 sequence is 14 residues long. The V end lost 4 bases, the J end lost 2 bases, and 12 bases lay between the germline ends. Here the CDR3 DNA reads TGTGCCAGCTCACGAGAGGGACAAACCTACGAGCAGTACTTC. Its protein product is CASSREGQTYEQYF.

The chain has TRBV11-3 and TRBJ2-3, with 7 bases fitting TRBD2. V gave up 1 base and J gave up 0 bases; unmatched junction bases: 10. The length of the CDR3 is 18 residues. Germline-derived CDR1 and CDR2 are SGHNT and YENEEA. CDR3 amino acids: CASSLGPSGGSSTDTQYF. In nucleotides, the CDR3 is TGTGCCAGCAGCTTAGGACCTAGCGGTGGATCTAGCACAGATACGCAGTATTTT.

This clone was observed a handful of times. The chain uses TRBV6-6 and TRBJ2-2; TRBD2 matches at 9 bases. V shed 0 bases, J shed 6 bases, and the junction held 2 bases outside the gene matches. From germline, CDR1 is MNHNY and CDR2 SVGAGI (reference sequence). The CDR3 is 15 amino acids. Here the CDR3 DNA reads TGTGCCAGCAGTTACTCAGTAGCGGGAGCCGGGGAGCTGTTTTTT. Translated, it gives CASSYSVAGAGELFF.

The J gene is TRBJ1-6, the V gene TRBV3-1 (or the pseudogene TRBV3-2); 9 bases map to TRBD1. V was clipped by 2 bases and J by 0 bases; unmatched bases: 11. This CDR3 has 20 amino acids. Germline V lookup: CDR1 LGHDT, CDR2 YNNKEL (reference sequence). The CDR3 bases are TGTGCCAGCAGCCAATCGTTGGAACAGGGGGCAAGCTCCTATAATTCACCCCTCCACTTT. Translation: CASSQSLEQGASSYNSPLHF.

This rearrangement joins TRBV7-9 to TRBJ2-5; D is perhaps TRBD2 (6 bases). This CDR3 is built from 16 residues. CDR1 and CDR2 from the germline V gene are SEHNR and FQNEAQ (reference sequence). Trimming cost V 5 bases and J 4 bases, with 20 bases left between them. CDR3 protein: CASSGPGGMDSETQYF. The CDR3 DNA reads as TGTGCCAGCAGCGGACCAGGAGGGATGGATTCAGAGACCCAGTACTTC.

This clone was counted between two and nine times. The chain has TRBV7-9 and TRBJ1-3, with TRBD1 matching over 10 bases. The trim removed 2 bases at V and 4 bases at J, leaving 8 bases unmatched. CDR3 length: 17 amino acids. Germline CDR1 SEHNR, CDR2 FQNEAQ (reference sequence). The CDR3 bases are TGTGCCAGCAGCTTACTCTCCCTGACAGGGGGCGGAAACACCATATATTTT. Translated: CASSLLSLTGGGNTIYF.

The rearrangement links TRBV7-2 to TRBJ2-2, with 10 nucleotides matching TRBD1. The CDR3 loop spans 15 amino acids. J gave up 6 bases and V 1 base, and 2 bases lay outside the gene matches. Germline CDR1 and CDR2: SGHTA and FQGNSA. The CDR3 sequence is CASSLEGQGPGELFF. The CDR3 region has the DNA TGTGCCAGCAGCTTAGAGGGACAGGGGCCCGGGGAGCTGTTTTTT. The full variable domain, its missing parts supplied by reference TRBV7-2 and TRBJ2-2, is GAGVSQSPSNKVTEKGKDVELRCDPISGHTALYWYRQSLGQGLEFLIYFQGNSAPDKSGLPSDRFSAERTGGSVSTLTIQRTQQEDSAVYLCASSLEGQGPGELFFGEGSRLTVL.

This chain joins TRBV2 and TRBJ2-1, with a weak D call TRBD1 (5 bases). The CDR3 is 13 amino acids. Per the germline V gene, CDR1 is SNHLY and CDR2 is FYNNEI. V lost 7 bases, J lost 5 bases, and 12 bases lay in between. The CDR3 is CASTLDNHNEQFF. CDR3 sequence (DNA): TGTGCCAGCACCCTGGACAACCACAATGAGCAGTTCTTC.

In this sample, this clone turned up once. The chain has TRBV11-2 and TRBJ2-7, with TRBD1 as a possible D gene (5 bases). The V end lost 3 bases, the J end lost 4 bases, and 7 bases lay between the germline ends. The CDR3 has 12 amino acids. CDR1 and CDR2 from the germline V gene are SGHAT and FQNNGV. DNA for the CDR3: TGTGCCAGCAGCTTTAGGGGTTACGAGCAGTACTTC. Its protein is CASSFRGYEQYF.